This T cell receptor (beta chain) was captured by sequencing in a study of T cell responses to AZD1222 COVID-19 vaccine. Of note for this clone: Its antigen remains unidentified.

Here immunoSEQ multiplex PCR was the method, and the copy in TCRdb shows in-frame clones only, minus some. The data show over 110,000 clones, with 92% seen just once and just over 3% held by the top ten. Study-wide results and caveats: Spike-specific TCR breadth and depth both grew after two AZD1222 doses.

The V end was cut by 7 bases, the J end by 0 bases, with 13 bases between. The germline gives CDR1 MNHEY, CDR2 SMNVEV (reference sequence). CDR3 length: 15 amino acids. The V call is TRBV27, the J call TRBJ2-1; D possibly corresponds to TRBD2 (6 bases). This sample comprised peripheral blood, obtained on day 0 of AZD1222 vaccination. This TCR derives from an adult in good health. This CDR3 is CASIRWRGSYNEQFF. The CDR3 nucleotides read TGTGCCAGCATCAGGTGGAGGGGCTCCTACAATGAGCAGTTCTTC.